The rows below give T cell receptor beta chains drawn from one sample of a study of T cell responses to AZD1222 COVID-19 vaccine. Libraries were prepared by immunoSEQ multiplex PCR; TCRdb keeps only in-frame clonotypes and omits some of them. The sample lists some 120,000 clones, about 90% occurring once. Source: peripheral blood, taken on day 0 of AZD1222 vaccination. The receptors were gathered from an adult in good health. Each CDR3 is given with its conserved first and last residue. A D gene is named only where the DNA matches it firmly. Clone sizes are given selectively: once, few, many, or a class where the clone is expanded.

j_call clone_size v_call d_call cdr3_aa cdr3_nt
TRBJ2-5 NA TRBV4-2 NA CASSQERRQIQETQYF TGTGCCAGCAGCCAAGAACGGCGACAAATCCAAGAGACCCAGTACTTC
TRBJ1-1 NA TRBV6-5 TRBD1 CASSYSAGTGRREAFF TGTGCCAGCAGTTACTCGGCCGGGACAGGGCGGCGTGAAGCTTTCTTT
TRBJ2-4 NA TRBV11-2 NA CASSLDSGWGRSIAKNIQYF TGTGCCAGCAGCTTAGATTCAGGGTGGGGTCGGTCCATAGCCAAAAACATTCAGTACTTC
TRBJ1-2 NA TRBV28 NA CASSPQDYGYTF TGTGCCAGCAGCCCCCAGGACTATGGCTACACCTTC
TRBJ1-4 NA TRBV14 NA CASSQELSAGEKLFF TGTGCCAGCAGCCAAGAATTGTCGGCCGGAGAAAAACTGTTTTTT
TRBJ2-2 NA TRBV9 NA CASSVAGRGHTGELFF TGTGCCAGCAGCGTAGCTGGCAGGGGTCACACCGGGGAGCTGTTTTTT
TRBJ2-1 NA TRBV28 NA CASSPFTGALYNEQFF TGTGCCAGCAGTCCCTTCACAGGAGCCTTATACAATGAGCAGTTCTTC
TRBJ1-5 few TRBV4-1 NA CASSQDQGTYYQPQHF TGCGCCAGCAGCCAAGATCAGGGGACCTATTATCAGCCCCAGCATTTT
TRBJ1-5 few TRBV6-5 NA CASRYTDQPQHF TGTGCCAGCAGGTATACCGATCAGCCCCAGCATTTT
TRBJ1-5 NA TRBV6-2/TRBV6-3 NA CASSYGGYNQPQHF TGTGCCAGCAGTTACGGCGGTTACAATCAGCCCCAGCATTTT
TRBJ2-7 NA TRBV3-1/TRBV3-2 NA CASHGLGYEQYF TGTGCCAGCCATGGGTTGGGCTACGAGCAGTACTTC
TRBJ2-6 NA TRBV19 NA CASSIGFGAGASSGANVLTF TGTGCCAGTAGTATAGGTTTCGGAGCAGGGGCCAGCTCTGGGGCCAACGTCCTGACTTTC
TRBJ2-3 NA TRBV30 NA CAWNQIGKPRTSADTQYF TGTGCCTGGAACCAGATAGGGAAACCTCGGACCAGCGCAGATACGCAGTATTTT
TRBJ1-2 few TRBV19 NA CASSIDPGGNGYGYTF TGTGCCAGTAGTATAGATCCGGGTGGAAACGGCTATGGCTACACCTTC
TRBJ2-7 NA TRBV5-1 TRBD2 CASSLLASGDSSYEQYF TGCGCCAGCAGCTTGTTGGCTAGCGGGGACAGCTCCTACGAGCAGTACTTC
TRBJ2-7 NA TRBV2 NA CARTGRGRPYEQYF TGTGCCCGAACAGGACGCGGTAGGCCCTACGAGCAGTACTTC
TRBJ2-7 NA TRBV28 NA CASRMGGLAASYEQYF TGTGCCAGCAGGATGGGGGGGCTAGCGGCCTCCTACGAGCAGTACTTC
TRBJ1-2 NA TRBV2 TRBD1 CASSEATGVFGYTF TGTGCCAGCAGTGAAGCGACAGGGGTGTTTGGCTACACCTTC
TRBJ2-5 once TRBV11-3 NA CASSLGPGKQETQYF TGTGCCAGCAGCTTAGGTCCGGGGAAACAAGAGACCCAGTACTTC
TRBJ1-1 NA TRBV7-9 NA CASSTQVLMNTEAFF TGTGCCAGCAGCACGCAAGTTCTTATGAACACTGAAGCTTTCTTT
TRBJ2-7 NA TRBV28 TRBD1 CASTSPGTGQYEQYF TGTGCCAGCACCTCCCCCGGGACAGGGCAGTACGAGCAGTACTTC
TRBJ2-7 NA TRBV11-2 TRBD2 CASSRWSGGPHGEQYF TGTGCCAGCAGCCGATGGAGCGGGGGGCCTCACGGGGAGCAGTACTTC
TRBJ2-5 NA TRBV19 NA CASSTLEGQETQYF TGTGCCAGTAGTACCTTAGAGGGGCAAGAGACCCAGTACTTC
TRBJ1-2 NA TRBV5-6 NA CASSQQLGRIYGYTF TGTGCCAGCAGCCAACAGTTAGGCAGAATCTATGGCTACACCTTC
TRBJ2-7 NA TRBV5-6 NA CASSLRDTYSYEQYF TGTGCCAGCAGCTTGCGGGACACCTACTCCTACGAGCAGTACTTC
TRBJ2-1 NA TRBV3-1/TRBV3-2 TRBD2 CASSQRLAGAYNEQFF TGTGCCAGCAGCCAACGACTAGCGGGGGCCTACAATGAGCAGTTCTTC
TRBJ1-1 NA TRBV7-3 NA CASSRDRHTEAFF TGTGCCAGCAGCCGAGACAGGCACACTGAAGCTTTCTTT
TRBJ2-1 NA TRBV3-1/TRBV3-2 TRBD2 CASSLAGGPYNEQFF TGTGCCAGCAGCCTAGCGGGGGGGCCTTACAATGAGCAGTTCTTC
TRBJ1-1 NA TRBV18 TRBD1 CASSRQGAGTEAFF TGTGCCAGCTCCCGACAGGGGGCCGGGACTGAAGCTTTCTTT
TRBJ2-2 NA TRBV24-1 TRBD1 CATSDLPTGQERTGELFF TGTGCCACCAGTGACCTACCTACTGGACAGGAGAGAACCGGGGAGCTGTTTTTT
TRBJ2-3 NA TRBV6-5 TRBD2 CASRTSGGADTQYF TGTGCCAGCAGGACTAGCGGGGGGGCCGATACGCAGTATTTT
TRBJ2-5 NA TRBV5-5 NA CASSLQETQYF TGTGCCAGCAGTCTACAAGAGACCCAGTACTTC
TRBJ1-3 once TRBV5-3 NA CARSLTGYSGNTIYF TGTGCCAGAAGCTTGACAGGGTATTCTGGAAACACCATATATTTT
TRBJ2-1 once TRBV28 NA CASRGLEQFF TGTGCCAGCAGGGGGCTTGAGCAGTTCTTC
TRBJ1-1 NA TRBV7-9 TRBD1 CASSSLTGGTEAFF TGTGCCAGCAGCTCACTTACAGGGGGGACTGAAGCTTTCTTT
TRBJ1-3 many TRBV11-2 NA CASSGRVSGNTIYF TGTGCCAGCAGCGGCAGGGTGTCTGGAAACACCATATATTTT
TRBJ1-3 few TRBV10-2 NA CASSGDGNTIYF TGCGCCAGCAGCGGAGACGGAAACACCATATATTTT
TRBJ2-2 NA TRBV24-1 TRBD1 CATSDLRQGENTGELFF TGTGCCACCAGTGATTTGAGACAGGGAGAGAACACCGGGGAGCTGTTTTTT